This is a list of T cell receptor beta chains from one sample in a study of blood T cells in healthy people across ages. TCRdb re-called the 5' RACE reads with MiXCR, one entry per CDR3 protein. Among approximately 1.5 million distinct CDR3 sequences listed, approximately 43% were seen once. Sequenced input: blood. These receptors all stem from a woman aged 18-29 years in good health. Both conserved end residues are part of each CDR3. A D gene is named only where the DNA matches it firmly. Part of the rows lack a size; the others show once, few, many or a class for expanded clones.

clone size: .; V gene: TRBV5-1; D gene: .; J gene: TRBJ1-2; CDR3 protein: CASRSGTENYGYTF; CDR3 DNA: TGCGCCAGCAGATCCGGGACTGAGAACTATGGCTACACCTTC
clone size: many; V gene: TRBV29-1; D gene: .; J gene: TRBJ1-5; CDR3 protein: CSVTREGDQPQHF; CDR3 DNA: TGCAGCGTAACCCGGGAGGGCGATCAGCCCCAGCATTTT
clone size: .; V gene: TRBV6-2/TRBV6-3; D gene: .; J gene: TRBJ2-7; CDR3 protein: CASSTPLNEQYF; CDR3 DNA: TGTGCCAGCAGTACCCCGCTCAACGAGCAGTACTTC
clone size: .; V gene: TRBV19; D gene: .; J gene: TRBJ1-5; CDR3 protein: CASSIAANQPQHF; CDR3 DNA: TGTGCCAGTAGTATAGCCGCGAATCAGCCCCAGCATTTT
clone size: .; V gene: TRBV9; D gene: TRBD2; J gene: TRBJ2-7; CDR3 protein: CASSVGTSGRADYEQYF; CDR3 DNA: TGTGCCAGCAGCGTAGGGACTAGCGGGAGGGCCGACTACGAGCAGTACTTC
clone size: few; V gene: TRBV4-3; D gene: .; J gene: TRBJ1-1; CDR3 protein: CASSQDLTPRAFF; CDR3 DNA: TGCGCCAGCAGCCAGGACCTAACCCCGAGAGCTTTCTTT
clone size: .; V gene: TRBV7-2; D gene: .; J gene: TRBJ1-3; CDR3 protein: CASSRYRFPGNTIYF; CDR3 DNA: TGTGCCAGCAGCCGCTACCGGTTTCCTGGAAACACCATATATTTT
clone size: .; V gene: TRBV13; D gene: TRBD2; J gene: TRBJ2-7; CDR3 protein: CASSTQRLAGVNPYEQYF; CDR3 DNA: TGTGCCAGCAGCACCCAACGACTAGCGGGAGTGAACCCCTACGAGCAGTACTTC
clone size: many; V gene: TRBV7-9; D gene: .; J gene: TRBJ2-1; CDR3 protein: CASSALNEQFF; CDR3 DNA: TGTGCCAGCAGCGCCTTGAATGAGCAGTTCTTC
clone size: .; V gene: TRBV10-1; D gene: .; J gene: TRBJ2-2; CDR3 protein: CASSGQATGELFF; CDR3 DNA: TGCGCCAGCAGTGGGCAGGCGACCGGGGAGCTGTTTTTT
clone size: .; V gene: TRBV18; D gene: TRBD1; J gene: TRBJ2-1; CDR3 protein: CASSPGQGFDEQFF; CDR3 DNA: TGTGCCAGCTCACCCGGACAGGGTTTCGATGAGCAGTTCTTC
clone size: .; V gene: TRBV24-1; D gene: TRBD2; J gene: TRBJ2-7; CDR3 protein: CATGRRAGGYNEQYF; CDR3 DNA: TGTGCCACCGGCCGGAGGGCGGGAGGGTACAATGAGCAGTACTTC
clone size: .; V gene: TRBV7-2; D gene: .; J gene: TRBJ2-1; CDR3 protein: CASSPPGHKANNEQFF; CDR3 DNA: TGTGCCAGCAGCCCTCCGGGACACAAAGCCAACAATGAGCAGTTCTTC
clone size: .; V gene: TRBV27; D gene: TRBD2; J gene: TRBJ2-7; CDR3 protein: CASSSGTSGRASPYEQYF; CDR3 DNA: TGTGCCAGCAGTTCAGGGACTAGCGGGAGGGCATCCCCCTACGAGCAGTACTTC
clone size: .; V gene: TRBV6-2/TRBV6-3; D gene: .; J gene: TRBJ2-7; CDR3 protein: CASSFAPGNPVYEQYF; CDR3 DNA: TGTGCCAGCAGTTTCGCCCCAGGGAATCCAGTCTACGAGCAGTACTTC
clone size: .; V gene: TRBV12-3/TRBV12-4; D gene: .; J gene: TRBJ2-7; CDR3 protein: CASTSWGSSYEQYF; CDR3 DNA: TGTGCCAGCACCTCTTGGGGGAGCTCCTACGAGCAGTACTTC
clone size: many; V gene: TRBV4-2; D gene: TRBD1; J gene: TRBJ2-2; CDR3 protein: CASSLLRGLTGELFF; CDR3 DNA: TGTGCCAGCAGCCTCCTCAGGGGGCTCACCGGGGAGCTGTTTTTT
clone size: .; V gene: TRBV6-2/TRBV6-3; D gene: .; J gene: TRBJ2-3; CDR3 protein: CASSCGQAEPGTSTDTQYF; CDR3 DNA: TGTGCCAGCAGTTGCGGACAGGCCGAGCCGGGGACTAGCACAGATACGCAGTATTTT
clone size: few; V gene: TRBV12-5; D gene: TRBD1; J gene: TRBJ1-1; CDR3 protein: CASGLGGQLVTEAFF; CDR3 DNA: TGTGCTAGTGGTTTGGGGGGACAGTTGGTCACTGAAGCTTTCTTT
clone size: few; V gene: TRBV4-2; D gene: TRBD1; J gene: TRBJ1-1; CDR3 protein: CASSPRQTGGQDTEAFF; CDR3 DNA: TGTGCCAGCAGCCCCCGCCAGACAGGGGGGCAAGACACTGAAGCTTTCTTT
clone size: .; V gene: TRBV6-6; D gene: .; J gene: TRBJ1-2; CDR3 protein: CASSYDGILYGYTF; CDR3 DNA: TGTGCCAGCAGTTACGACGGGATCCTCTATGGCTACACCTTC
clone size: few; V gene: TRBV7-9; D gene: TRBD1; J gene: TRBJ2-3; CDR3 protein: CATIEGLTGRSDTQYF; CDR3 DNA: TGTGCCACAATAGAGGGGCTGACAGGGCGTTCAGATACGCAGTATTTT
clone size: .; V gene: TRBV11-2; D gene: TRBD1; J gene: TRBJ1-6; CDR3 protein: CASSALTGISPPHF; CDR3 DNA: TGTGCCAGCAGCGCTTTGACAGGGATTTCACCCCCCCACTTT
clone size: .; V gene: TRBV12-3/TRBV12-4; D gene: .; J gene: TRBJ1-4; CDR3 protein: CASRGLNEKLFF; CDR3 DNA: TGTGCCAGCAGGGGACTGAATGAAAAACTGTTTTTT
clone size: .; V gene: TRBV27; D gene: TRBD1; J gene: TRBJ1-6; CDR3 protein: CASSRRQGAHNSPPHF; CDR3 DNA: TGTGCCAGCAGCAGAAGACAGGGGGCCCATAATTCACCCCCCCACTTT
clone size: .; V gene: TRBV10-3; D gene: TRBD2; J gene: TRBJ2-1; CDR3 protein: CARSGSSYNEQFF; CDR3 DNA: TGTGCCAGAAGCGGGAGTTCCTACAATGAGCAGTTCTTC
clone size: .; V gene: TRBV6-1; D gene: TRBD2; J gene: TRBJ2-5; CDR3 protein: CASSRLAGGLYQETQYF; CDR3 DNA: TGTGCCAGCAGCCGACTAGCGGGGGGGTTGTACCAAGAGACCCAGTACTTC
clone size: few; V gene: TRBV5-1; D gene: .; J gene: TRBJ1-6; CDR3 protein: CASSGTVNSPLHF; CDR3 DNA: TGCGCCAGCAGCGGGACGGTAAATTCACCCCTCCACTTT
clone size: .; V gene: TRBV12-3/TRBV12-4; D gene: .; J gene: TRBJ2-4; CDR3 protein: CASSPGPDRSLAKNIQYF; CDR3 DNA: TGTGCCAGCAGTCCTGGCCCAGACAGAAGTCTAGCCAAAAACATTCAGTACTTC
clone size: .; V gene: TRBV29-1; D gene: .; J gene: TRBJ2-4; CDR3 protein: CSVESLVGEATKNIQYF; CDR3 DNA: TGCAGCGTTGAGTCCCTGGTTGGGGAGGCGACCAAAAACATTCAGTACTTC
clone size: .; V gene: TRBV4-1; D gene: .; J gene: TRBJ2-1; CDR3 protein: CASSQIGTLSRNEQFF; CDR3 DNA: TGCGCCAGCAGCCAAATAGGGACCCTTTCTCGCAATGAGCAGTTCTTC
clone size: .; V gene: TRBV7-2; D gene: TRBD2; J gene: TRBJ2-5; CDR3 protein: CASSLVLRTGGETQYF; CDR3 DNA: TGTGCCAGCAGCTTAGTGCTTCGGACCGGGGGGGAGACCCAGTACTTC
clone size: .; V gene: TRBV14; D gene: .; J gene: TRBJ1-1; CDR3 protein: CASSQTRAGGAFF; CDR3 DNA: TGTGCCAGCAGCCAGACGCGGGCCGGAGGAGCTTTCTTT
clone size: .; V gene: TRBV4-3; D gene: .; J gene: TRBJ1-5; CDR3 protein: CASSQDRVLPRPQHF; CDR3 DNA: TGCGCCAGCAGCCAAGATCGGGTCCTCCCTAGGCCCCAGCATTTT
clone size: .; V gene: TRBV29-1; D gene: .; J gene: TRBJ1-1; CDR3 protein: CSVEARARNTEAFF; CDR3 DNA: TGCAGCGTTGAGGCTAGGGCAAGGAACACTGAAGCTTTCTTT
clone size: .; V gene: TRBV20-1; D gene: .; J gene: TRBJ2-1; CDR3 protein: CSARDLLHEQFF; CDR3 DNA: TGCAGTGCTAGAGATCTGCTTCATGAGCAGTTCTTC
clone size: .; V gene: TRBV9; D gene: TRBD2; J gene: TRBJ2-7; CDR3 protein: CASSVRLAGDSYEQYF; CDR3 DNA: TGTGCCAGCAGCGTAAGACTAGCGGGTGACTCCTACGAGCAGTACTTC
clone size: few; V gene: TRBV7-9; D gene: TRBD2; J gene: TRBJ2-7; CDR3 protein: CASAGTSGDYSYNEQYF; CDR3 DNA: TGTGCCAGCGCAGGGACTAGCGGGGACTACTCCTACAATGAGCAGTACTTC